This TCR beta chain derives from a study of blood T cell repertoires in COVID-19. On the study more broadly: Collection of acute and convalescent COVID-19 samples took place in the United States, Italy and Spain. The cDNA or gDNA used as material had been derived from T cells, B-cell-depleted T cells, or PBMCs.

Under the authors' procedure: Counts of nucleated cells, estimated from reference gene primer amplification, were obtained. The table came from immunoSEQ multiplex PCR; TCRdb's copy has only in-frame clones and leaves some out. V and J calls and clone size are copied from that table; D and trimming were computed from the DNA. The sample lists about 140,000 clones; just under 90% were seen once. CDR1 is MNHEY, CDR2 SMNVEV, per germline (reference sequence). J was trimmed by 4 bases and V by 5 bases; bases with no gene match: 12. The CDR3 loop spans 16 amino acids. The sample consisted of peripheral blood. V and J are TRBV27 and TRBJ2-7; 9 bases fit TRBD1. The source is a woman aged 40 to 50 with acute or convalescent COVID-19. The CDR3: CASSPQTGTGMYEQYF. In DNA form, the CDR3 reads TGTGCCAGCAGTCCCCAAACCGGGACAGGGATGTACGAGCAGTACTTC.